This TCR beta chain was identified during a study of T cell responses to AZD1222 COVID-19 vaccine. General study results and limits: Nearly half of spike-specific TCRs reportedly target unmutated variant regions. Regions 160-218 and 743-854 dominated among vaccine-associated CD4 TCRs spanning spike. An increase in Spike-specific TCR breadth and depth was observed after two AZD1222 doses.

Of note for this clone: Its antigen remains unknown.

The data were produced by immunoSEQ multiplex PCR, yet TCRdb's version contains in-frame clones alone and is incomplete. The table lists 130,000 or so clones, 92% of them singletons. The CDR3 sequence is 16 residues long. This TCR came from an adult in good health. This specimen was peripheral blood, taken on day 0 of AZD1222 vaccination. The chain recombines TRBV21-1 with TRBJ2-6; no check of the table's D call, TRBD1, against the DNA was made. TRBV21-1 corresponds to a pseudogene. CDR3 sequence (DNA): TGTGCCAGCAAAACCAGGGGGCCCTCTGGGGCCAACGTCCTGACTTTC. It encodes CASKTRGPSGANVLTF.